This T cell receptor (beta chain) stems from a study of blood T cell repertoires in COVID-19. The overall study: From the United States, Italy and Spain came samples of acute and convalescent COVID-19. T cells, B-cell-depleted T cells, or PBMCs provided the cDNA or gDNA that served as material.

The V end was cut by 0 bases, the J end by 2 bases, with 5 bases between. The CDR3 consists of 15 residues. From germline, CDR1 is MGHDK and CDR2 SYGVNS. In the source study's methods: Researchers report that nucleated cell counts were estimated from reference gene primer amplification. Data came from immunoSEQ multiplex PCR; TCRdb stores just in-frame clones and leaves some out. The V and J calls and clone size were taken over from that table, and D and trimming were inferred from the DNA. The table shows about 220,000 clones, with about 88% occurring only once. Sequences were obtained from peripheral blood. The chain combines TRBV25-1 with TRBJ2-6; D unclear. This TCR came from a man aged 50 or older who had recovered from COVID-19. This CDR3 reads CASSEYVPGANVLTF. CDR3 nucleotides: TGTGCCAGCAGTGAATACGTCCCTGGGGCCAACGTCCTGACTTTC.